The source of this T cell receptor (beta chain) is a study of blood T cells in healthy people across ages. The authors ran a second PCR of about 7 to 11 cycles using a sample-barcoded 5' primer and a J-beta primer mix. TCRdb reanalysed the 5' RACE reads using MiXCR and keeps one entry per CDR3 protein. The repertoire consists of some 900,000 distinct CDR3 sequences, with around 26% occurring once and the leading ten covering 17%. This CDR3 is 13 amino acids long. Germline V lookup: CDR1 GTSNPN, CDR2 SVGIG (reference sequence). With 2 bases removed from V and 3 bases from J, the gap between germline ends came to 11 bases.

This TCR was recovered from an elderly woman in good health. Sequences were obtained from blood. The rearrangement joins TRBV30 to TRBJ2-7; no firm D call. The chain's CDR3 is CAWSLQAYYEQYF. The CDR3 coding sequence is TGTGCCTGGAGTCTCCAGGCCTACTACGAGCAGTACTTC.